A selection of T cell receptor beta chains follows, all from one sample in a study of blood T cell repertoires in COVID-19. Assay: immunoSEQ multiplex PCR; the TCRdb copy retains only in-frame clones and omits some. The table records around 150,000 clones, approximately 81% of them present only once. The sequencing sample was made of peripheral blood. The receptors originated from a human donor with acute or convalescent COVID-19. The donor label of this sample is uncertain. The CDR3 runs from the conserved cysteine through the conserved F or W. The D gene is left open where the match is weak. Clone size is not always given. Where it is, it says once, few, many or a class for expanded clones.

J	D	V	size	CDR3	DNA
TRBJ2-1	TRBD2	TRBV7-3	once	CASSSWDAGGPDNEQFF	TGTGCCAGCAGCTCCTGGGATGCGGGGGGGCCCGACAATGAGCAGTTCTTC
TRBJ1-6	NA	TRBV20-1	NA	CSASDGRGNSPLHF	TGCAGTGCTAGTGACGGGAGGGGTAATTCACCCCTCCACTTT
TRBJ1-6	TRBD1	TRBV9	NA	CASSETGANNSPLHF	TGTGCCAGCAGCGAGACAGGGGCCAATAATTCACCCCTCCACTTT
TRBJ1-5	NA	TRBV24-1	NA	CATSEGRDNYSNQPQHF	TGTGCCACCAGTGAGGGCCGGGACAATTATAGCAATCAGCCCCAGCATTTT
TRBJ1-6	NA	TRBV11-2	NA	CASSLAYNSPLHF	TGTGCCAGCAGCTTAGCTTATAATTCACCCCTCCACTTT
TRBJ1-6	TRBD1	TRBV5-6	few	CASSFNRGKSPLHF	TGTGCCAGCAGCTTCAACAGGGGCAAGTCACCCCTCCACTTT
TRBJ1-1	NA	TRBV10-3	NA	CAISESELMNTEAFF	TGTGCCATCAGTGAGTCGGAGCTCATGAACACTGAAGCTTTCTTT
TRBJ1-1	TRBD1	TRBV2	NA	CASRTEGTANTEAFF	TGTGCCAGCAGGACGGAGGGGACAGCGAACACTGAAGCTTTCTTT
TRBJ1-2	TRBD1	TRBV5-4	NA	CASSPPGQGARVGGYTF	TGTGCCAGCAGCCCACCAGGACAGGGGGCCCGTGTCGGTGGCTACACCTTC
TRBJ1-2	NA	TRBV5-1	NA	CASSRFGDYGYTF	TGCGCCAGCAGCCGCTTCGGGGATTATGGCTACACCTTC
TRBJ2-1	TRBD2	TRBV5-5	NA	CASSWGASGVNEQFF	TGTGCCAGCAGCTGGGGAGCTAGCGGAGTCAATGAGCAGTTCTTC
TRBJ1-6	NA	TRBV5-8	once	CASSPYRDGSPLHF	TGTGCCAGCAGCCCGTACAGGGACGGCTCACCCCTCCACTTT
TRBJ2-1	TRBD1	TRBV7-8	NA	CASSRGGRTPLYNEQFF	TGTGCCAGCAGCCGAGGGGGCCGGACCCCTCTATACAATGAGCAGTTCTTC
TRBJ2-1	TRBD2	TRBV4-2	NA	CASSAGDAYNEQFF	TGTGCCAGCAGCGCGGGGGACGCTTACAATGAGCAGTTCTTC
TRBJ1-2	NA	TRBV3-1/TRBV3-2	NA	CASSQGRGGYTF	TGTGCCAGCAGCCAAGGGAGAGGCGGCTACACCTTC
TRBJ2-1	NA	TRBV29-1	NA	CSVEGQWNNEQFF	TGCAGCGTTGAAGGACAGTGGAACAATGAGCAGTTCTTC
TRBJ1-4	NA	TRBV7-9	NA	CASSSSSGWATNEKLFF	TGTGCCAGCAGCTCCTCAAGCGGTTGGGCAACTAATGAAAAACTGTTTTTT
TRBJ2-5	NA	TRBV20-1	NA	CSARPGGTQYF	TGCAGTGCTAGGCCCGGAGGGACCCAGTACTTC
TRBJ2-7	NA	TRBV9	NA	CASSDRDSLGLSAYEQYF	TGTGCCAGCAGCGACCGGGACTCCCTTGGTCTAAGCGCCTACGAGCAGTACTTC
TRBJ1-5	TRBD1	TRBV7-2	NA	CASSINGQVGVQPQHF	TGTGCCAGCAGCATCAACGGACAGGTGGGTGTCCAGCCCCAGCATTTT
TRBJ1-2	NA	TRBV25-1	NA	CASSEGRRYGYTF	TGTGCCAGCAGTGAAGGGAGAAGGTATGGCTACACCTTC
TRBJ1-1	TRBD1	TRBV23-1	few	CASSPPPTGGNTEAFF	TGCGCCAGCAGCCCCCCCCCGACAGGGGGGAACACTGAAGCTTTCTTT
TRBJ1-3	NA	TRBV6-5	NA	CASRQGHFSGNTIYF	TGTGCCAGCAGACAGGGCCACTTCTCTGGAAACACCATATATTTT
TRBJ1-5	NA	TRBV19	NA	CASLDRFGNQPQHF	TGTGCCTCCCTAGACAGGTTCGGCAATCAGCCCCAGCATTTT
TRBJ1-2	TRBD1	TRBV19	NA	CASRGQGQGYTF	TGTGCCAGTAGGGGACAGGGCCAGGGCTACACCTTC
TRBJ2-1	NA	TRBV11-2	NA	CASSEGQNRGNEQFF	TGTGCCAGCAGCGAAGGACAGAACCGAGGCAATGAGCAGTTCTTC
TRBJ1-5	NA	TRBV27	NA	CASSPGTLGNQPQHF	TGTGCCAGCAGCCCCGGGACACTAGGCAATCAGCCCCAGCATTTT
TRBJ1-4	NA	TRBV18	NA	CASTLRQQNEKLFF	TGTGCCAGCACACTCAGGCAGCAGAATGAAAAACTGTTTTTT
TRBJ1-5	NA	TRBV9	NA	CASSVAGGNQPQHF	TGTGCCAGCAGCGTAGCGGGGGGAAATCAGCCCCAGCATTTT
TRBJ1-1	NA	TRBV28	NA	CASSLVGGRSEAFF	TGTGCCAGCAGTTTAGTGGGGGGTCGGTCTGAAGCTTTCTTT
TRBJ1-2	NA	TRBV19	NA	CASSMGRALSNYGYTF	TGTGCCAGTAGTATGGGCAGGGCCCTCTCTAACTATGGCTACACCTTC
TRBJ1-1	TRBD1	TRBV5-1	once	CASSPSGTVNTEAFF	TGCGCCAGCAGCCCATCCGGGACAGTGAACACTGAAGCTTTCTTT
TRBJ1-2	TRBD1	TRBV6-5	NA	CASNPRQGSGYTF	TGTGCCAGCAACCCCCGACAGGGTTCCGGCTACACCTTC
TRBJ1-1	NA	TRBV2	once	CASRPKAGNTEAFF	TGTGCCAGCCGCCCGAAGGCAGGGAACACTGAAGCTTTCTTT
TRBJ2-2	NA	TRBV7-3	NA	CASRNNGRDSNTENTGELFF	TGTGCCAGCAGGAATAACGGGAGGGACAGTAATACCGAGAACACCGGGGAGCTGTTTTTT
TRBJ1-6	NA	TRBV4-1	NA	CASSQGEGVSYNSPLHF	TGCGCCAGCAGCCAAGGGGAGGGGGTTTCGTATAATTCACCCCTCCACTTT
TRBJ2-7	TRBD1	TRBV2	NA	CASKQGIYEQYF	TGTGCCAGCAAACAGGGGATCTACGAGCAGTACTTC
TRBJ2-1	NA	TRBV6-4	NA	CASSDRGMSYNEQFF	TGTGCCAGCAGTGACAGGGGTATGTCCTACAATGAGCAGTTCTTC
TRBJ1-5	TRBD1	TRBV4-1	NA	CASSQAYTGENQPQHF	TGCGCCAGCAGCCAAGCCTATACAGGGGAGAATCAGCCCCAGCATTTT
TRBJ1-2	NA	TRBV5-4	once	CASRSSRYGYTF	TGTGCCAGCAGATCGTCGCGTTATGGCTACACCTTC
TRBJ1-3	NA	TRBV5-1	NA	CASSYTEGGANSGNTIYF	TGCGCCAGCAGCTATACCGAAGGAGGGGCGAACTCTGGAAACACCATATATTTT
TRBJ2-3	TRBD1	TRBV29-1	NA	CSVARTGTREDTQYF	TGCAGCGTTGCAAGGACAGGCACGCGAGAGGATACGCAGTATTTT
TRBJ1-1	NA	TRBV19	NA	CASSPVPGMNTEAFF	TGTGCCAGTAGCCCCGTCCCAGGGATGAACACTGAAGCTTTCTTT